A single sample is the source of the 21 T cell receptor beta chains below, sequenced in a study of identical twins. Each CDR3 protein is one row after TCRdb ran MiXCR on the 5' RACE reads. Of some 240,000 distinct CDR3 sequences in the sample, approximately 8.6% were seen once. These sequences were also reported in another study, on yellow fever vaccine responses in identical twins.

Sequencing was carried out using CD8+ T cells sorted from blood. Receptors were obtained from a woman aged 18 to 35 in good health.

This clonotype was counted a few times. The chain employs TRBV3-1 and TRBJ2-5; D ambiguous. The germline V gene encodes CDR1 LGHDT and CDR2 YNNKEL (reference sequence). V was pared by 2 bases and J by 1 base, with 8 bases between. This CDR3 has 14 amino acids. The CDR3 region has the DNA TGTGCCAGCAGCCAAAGGACGGTCCAAGAGACCCAGTACTTC. Its translation: CASSQRTVQETQYF.

CDR3 sequence: CASSLADLQPLAQSTQYF. CDR3 nucleotide sequence: TGTGCCAGCAGCTTAGCGGACCTGCAACCCCTGGCACAAAGCACGCAGTATTTT. This chain connects TRBV11-1 to TRBJ2-3; no clear D. The V gene lost 0 bases and the J gene lost 9 bases, with 25 bases spanning the gap. Germline V gene sequence: CDR1 SGHAT, CDR2 FQDESV (reference sequence). The CDR3 loop spans 18 amino acids.

This clonotype was seen repeatedly, ten times or more. This chain uses TRBV5-1 with TRBJ1-2, with a tentative D call TRBD1 (6 bases). Germline V gene data show CDR1 as SGHRS and CDR2 as YFSETQ. The CDR3 has 15 residues. Deletions cut 0 bases from V and 10 bases from J, with 19 bases between. The CDR3 reads CASSLVEQGGFDYTF. The CDR3, as DNA: TGCGCCAGCAGCTTGGTGGAACAGGGTGGATTTGACTACACCTTC.

The chain uses TRBV3-1 and TRBJ2-1; the match to TRBD2 covers 11 bases. The CDR3 consists of 23 residues. Germline CDR1 LGHDT, CDR2 YNNKEL (reference sequence). V trimming: 2 bases; J trimming: 5 bases; junction bases outside the gene matches: 26. The DNA for the CDR3 is TGTGCCAGCAGCCAACTGTGGGCTAGGACTAGCGGGCCCCCTGGGCTTTTGAACAATGAGCAGTTCTTC. It encodes CASSQLWARTSGPPGLLNNEQFF.

The sample holds many counts of this clonotype. The chain is built from TRBV4-2 and TRBJ1-1; 11 nucleotides agree with TRBD1. The CDR3 contains 17 residues. CDR1 LGHNA and CDR2 YNFKEQ come from the germline V gene. V trimming: 5 bases; J trimming: 3 bases; junction bases outside the gene matches: 11. The CDR3 region is CASSSLGQGVEDTEAFF. CDR3 nucleotide sequence: TGTGCCAGCAGCAGTTTGGGACAGGGGGTTGAGGACACTGAAGCTTTCTTT.

This clonotype was counted at least ten times. The chain links TRBV29-1 to TRBJ2-1; no definite D call. This CDR3 has 13 amino acids. The germline V gene encodes CDR1 SQVTM and CDR2 ANQGSEA. The V end was cut by 7 bases, the J end by 8 bases, with 18 bases between. CDR3 coding DNA: TGCAGCGCCCAGGTCCCTAGTTCCGATGAGCAGTTCTTC. This encodes CSAQVPSSDEQFF.

This clonotype turned up a few times. The CDR3 reads CASSLVGTGTYNEQFF. DNA for the CDR3: TGCGCCAGCAGCTTGGTGGGGACAGGGACCTACAATGAGCAGTTCTTC. The chain employs TRBV5-1 and TRBJ2-1; TRBD1 aligns across 9 bases. The CDR3 loop spans 16 amino acids. Germline loops: CDR1 SGHRS, CDR2 YFSETQ. Losses at the gene ends were 0 bases for V and 2 bases for J; bases not matched to a gene: 3.

V and J are TRBV5-6 and TRBJ2-7; D is perhaps TRBD2 (7 bases). Deletions cut 4 bases from V and 3 bases from J, with 11 bases between. There are 13 residues in the CDR3. CDR1 and CDR2 from the germline V gene are SGHDT and YYEEEE. CDR3 in amino acids: CASSPGGLYEQYF. CDR3 coding DNA: TGTGCCAGCAGCCCCGGGGGGCTCTACGAGCAGTACTTC.

This clonotype occurred many times. V and J are TRBV4-3 and TRBJ1-1; D possibly corresponds to TRBD1 (6 bases). In germline, CDR1 is LGHNA, CDR2 YSLEER. V lost 1 base and J lost 4, with 10 bases in between. CDR3 length: 14 amino acids. In nucleotides, the CDR3 is TGCGCCAGCAGCCAAGCGGGGGGGCGCACTGAAGCTTTCTTT. The encoded protein is CASSQAGGRTEAFF.

This clonotype was seen a few times. The chain uses TRBV7-9 and TRBJ1-1; D not resolved. V was clipped by 5 bases and J by 4 bases, with 8 bases between them. CDR3 length equals 12 residues. Germline lookup yields CDR1 SEHNR and CDR2 FQNEAQ (reference sequence). CDR3 region: CASSPSATEAFF. CDR3 nucleotides: TGTGCCAGCAGCCCCTCGGCCACTGAAGCTTTCTTT.

The rearrangement links TRBV20-1 to TRBJ1-2; D is perhaps TRBD1 (6 bases). The germline CDR1 and CDR2 sequences are DFQATT and SNEGSKA (reference sequence). The CDR3 is made up of 14 amino acids. The V end was cut by 0 bases, the J end by 4 bases, with 12 bases between. CDR3 bases: TGCAGTGCTAGAGAAAGGACAGACCTCTATGGCTACACCTTC. Translation: CSARERTDLYGYTF.

In this sample, this clonotype turned up many times. V and J are TRBV5-1 and TRBJ2-5, with D possibly TRBD2 on 6 matching bases. Germline assignment: CDR1 SGHRS and CDR2 YFSETQ. Trimming stripped 2 bases from V and 4 bases from J, with 9 bases between. The CDR3 has 13 residues. The CDR3 is CASSLLAGETQYF. In DNA, the CDR3 is TGCGCCAGCAGCTTACTAGCAGGAGAGACCCAGTACTTC.

This clonotype has ten or more counts. J is TRBJ2-7 and V is TRBV5-6, with 10 bases fitting TRBD1. Germline-derived CDR1 and CDR2 are SGHDT and YYEEEE. Germline trimming cut 5 bases from V and 0 bases from J; bases unmatched to any gene: 5. CDR3 size: 15 residues. The CDR3 loop is CASRAGQGSSYEQYF. The CDR3 DNA is TGTGCCAGCAGGGCGGGACAGGGGAGCTCCTACGAGCAGTACTTC.

J is TRBJ2-7 and V is TRBV6-2 or TRBV6-3; 10 bases align to TRBD2. From germline, CDR1 is MNHEY and CDR2 SVGEGT. The CDR3 runs to 15 residues. J was trimmed by 3 bases and V by 4 bases; bases with no gene match: 6. CDR3 sequence (DNA): TGTGCCAGCAGTTCCCCCCTAGCGGGAGTCTACGAGCAGTACTTC. This sequence encodes CASSSPLAGVYEQYF.

The sample holds many counts of this clonotype. The V call is TRBV4-1, the J call TRBJ2-7, with TRBD1 identical over 8 bases. V lost 4 bases to trimming and J lost 2 bases; unmatched junction nucleotides: 1. This CDR3 region has 13 residues. Germline V lookup: CDR1 MGHRA, CDR2 YSYEKL. CDR3 sequence reads: CASSRGQAYEQYF. In DNA form, the CDR3 reads TGCGCCAGCAGCCGGGGACAGGCCTACGAGCAGTACTTC.

J is TRBJ2-7 and V is TRBV6-2 or TRBV6-3; tentative D call: TRBD2 (7 bases). In germline, CDR1 is MNHEY, CDR2 SVGEGT. The CDR3 length is 15 residues. The V gene lost 5 bases and the J gene lost 1 base, with 15 bases spanning the gap. Written as DNA, the CDR3 is TGTGCCAGCAGTCCCTATCGGGGGGCATCCTACGAGCAGTACTTC. Translated: CASSPYRGASYEQYF.

This clonotype was recorded a few times. The chain has TRBV11-2 and TRBJ2-5; TRBD2 matches 8 bases. V trimming: 5 bases; J trimming: 4 bases; junction bases outside the gene matches: 9. This CDR3 spans 15 amino acids. Germline CDR1 reads SGHAT; CDR2 reads FQNNGV. The CDR3 sequence is CASSPGGGDTETQYF. The CDR3 DNA follows: TGTGCCAGCAGCCCCGGGGGGGGAGACACAGAGACCCAGTACTTC. Using reference TRBV11-2 and TRBJ2-5 for the parts outside the CDR3, the full variable domain is EAGVAQSPRYKIIEKRQSVAFWCNPISGHATLYWYQQILGQGPKLLIQFQNNGVVDDSQLPKDRFSAERLKGVDSTLKIQPAKLEDSAVYLCASSPGGGDTETQYFGPGTRLLVL.

This clonotype has at least ten counts. The chain combines TRBV29-1 with TRBJ2-3; 10 positions agree with TRBD1. The CDR3 extends over 15 amino acids. The V segment lost 1 base and the J segment 2 bases; nucleotides outside the gene matches: 3. Per the germline V gene, CDR1 is SQVTM and CDR2 is ANQGSEA. CDR3 region: CSVEGRQGATDTQYF. The CDR3, as DNA: TGCAGCGTTGAAGGGCGACAGGGGGCCACAGATACGCAGTATTTT.

The rearrangement joins TRBV12-3 or TRBV12-4 to TRBJ2-6; D not resolved. CDR3 length equals 16 residues. V was cut by 10 bases and J by 4 bases, with 20 bases left in between. This CDR3 reads CAIRRATRSGANVLTF. CDR3 coding DNA: TGTGCCATTAGACGGGCCACGAGATCGGGGGCCAACGTCCTGACTTTC.

The sample holds a few counts of this clonotype. This chain connects TRBV12-5 to TRBJ2-4, with D possibly matching TRBD2 (6 bases). V was shortened by 9 bases and J by 0 bases, with 18 bases between the two germline ends. The CDR3 runs to 16 residues. Germline V gives CDR1 LGHNT, CDR2 FRNRAP. In DNA form, the CDR3 reads TGTGCTAGGCGCCCCTTAAGGGGACTAGCCAAAAACATTCAGTACTTC. This gives the protein CARRPLRGLAKNIQYF.

This rearrangement joins TRBV5-1 to TRBJ2-2, with 7 bases matching TRBD1. Germline CDR1 reads SGHRS; CDR2 reads YFSETQ. CDR3 length equals 16 residues. Trimming took 0 bases from V and 5 from J; bases not matched to a gene: 7. The CDR3 DNA sequence: TGCGCCAGCAGCTTGGGCGAGGGGGCCTTGACCGGGGAGCTGTTTTTT. This codes for CASSLGEGALTGELFF.